Below, 6 T cell receptor beta chains from the same sample are listed, as sequenced in a study of a mutant IDH1 vaccine in newly diagnosed glioma. Noted time point: baseline, week 1 (first vaccination visit). Described treatment: pre-vaccination baseline after standard-of-care therapy. Generated by immunoSEQ multiplex PCR, the TCRdb table keeps only in-frame clones and is missing some. The data hold 50,000 to 65,000 clones, with 70% to 90% observed a single time. The input for sequencing was PBMCs, taken from a glioma patient treated with radiotherapy, temozolomide or both. These receptor sequences come from a man aged 18 to 35 with glioma.

The chain carries TRBV30 and TRBJ2-7, with TRBD1 as a possible D gene (6 bases). CDR1 is GTSNPN, CDR2 SVGIG, per germline (reference sequence). Trimming took 3 bases from V and 4 from J, leaving 16 bases between them. The CDR3 totals 14 residues. The CDR3 coding sequence is TGTGCCTGGAGACCCGGGACACGGTTATACGAGCAGTACTTC. Translation: CAWRPGTRLYEQYF.

The chain employs TRBV30 and TRBJ2-2; tentative D call: TRBD1 (5 bases). This CDR3 is built from 15 residues. Germline CDR1 reads GTSNPN; CDR2 reads SVGIG (reference sequence). Trimming shortened V by 0 bases and J by 2 bases, and 10 bases separated the two germline ends. The CDR3 is CAWSVLGVNTGELFF. Here the CDR3 DNA reads TGTGCCTGGAGTGTCTTAGGGGTTAACACCGGGGAGCTGTTTTTT. Together with reference TRBV30 and TRBJ2-2, the CDR3 gives the full variable domain: SQTIHQWPATLVQPVGSPLSLECTVEGTSNPNLYWYRQAAGRGLQLLFYSVGIGQISSEVPQNLSASRPQDRQFILSSKKLLLSDSGFYLCAWSVLGVNTGELFFGEGSRLTVL.

The V and J genes are TRBV5-1 and TRBJ2-7; 7 nucleotides match TRBD2. The CDR3 is made up of 13 amino acids. Germline values: CDR1 SGHRS, CDR2 YFSETQ. After removal of 3 bases from V and 4 bases from J, the junction contained 4 bases not matched to a gene. CDR3 DNA sequence: TGCGCCAGCAGCTCGGGGGGATGGTACGAGCAGTACTTC. It translates to CASSSGGWYEQYF.

This clone was seen a single time. The V call is TRBV5-6, the J call TRBJ1-2; D may be TRBD1 (5 bases). Germline V lookup: CDR1 SGHDT, CDR2 YYEEEE. CDR3 length: 18 residues. Trimming pared 5 bases from V and 1 base from J, leaving 24 bases between. CDR3 nucleotide sequence: TGTGCCAGCAGGCCCGGTATTAGGGGAATCAACAGTAACTATGGCTACACCTTC. This encodes CASRPGIRGINSNYGYTF.

J is TRBJ1-1 and V is TRBV28; D remains unclear. Between the trimmed V and J ends, which lost 4 bases and 0 bases, there was a span of 9 bases. CDR3 length: 14 amino acids. Germline assignment: CDR1 MDHEN and CDR2 SYDVKM. As DNA, the CDR3 is TGTGCCAGCAGTTGGGCAGCGATGAACACTGAAGCTTTCTTT. Translating gives CASSWAAMNTEAFF.

The chain joins TRBV7-8 to TRBJ1-5, with D hard to call. CDR1 is SGHVS, CDR2 FQNEAQ, per germline. The CDR3 has 14 residues. V dropped 1 base and J dropped 4 bases, with 8 bases sitting between them. The CDR3 nucleotides read TGTGCCAGCAGCTTAGAGCTGGGGAATCAGCCCCAGCATTTT. It is translated as CASSLELGNQPQHF.